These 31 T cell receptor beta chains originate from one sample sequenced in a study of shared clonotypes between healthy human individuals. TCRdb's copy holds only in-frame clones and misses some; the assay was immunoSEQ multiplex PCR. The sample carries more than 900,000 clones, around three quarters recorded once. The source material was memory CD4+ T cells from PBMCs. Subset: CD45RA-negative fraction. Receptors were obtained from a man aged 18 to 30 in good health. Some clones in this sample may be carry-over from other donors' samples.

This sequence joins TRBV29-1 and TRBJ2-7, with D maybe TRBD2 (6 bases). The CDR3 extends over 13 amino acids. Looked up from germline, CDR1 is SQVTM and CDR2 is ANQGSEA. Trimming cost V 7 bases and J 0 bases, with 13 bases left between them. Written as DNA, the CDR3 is TGCAGCGCCTCTAGCGCCCTCTCCTACGAGCAGTACTTC. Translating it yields CSASSALSYEQYF.

CDR3 protein: CASSLGLARYEQYF. CDR3 coding DNA: TGTGCCAGCAGCTTAGGGCTAGCTAGGTACGAGCAGTACTTC. The chain joins TRBV7-2 to TRBJ2-7, with D perhaps TRBD2 (5 bases). CDR1 and CDR2 (germline): SGHTA, FQGNSA. The CDR3 consists of 14 residues. Trimming took 1 base from V and 4 from J, leaving 11 bases between them.

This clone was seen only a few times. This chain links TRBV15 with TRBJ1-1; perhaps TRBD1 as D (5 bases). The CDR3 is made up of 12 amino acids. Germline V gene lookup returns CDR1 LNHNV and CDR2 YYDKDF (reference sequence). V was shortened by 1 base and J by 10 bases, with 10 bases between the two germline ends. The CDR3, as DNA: TGTGCCACCAGCAGAGCCGAGGGACGAGCTTTCTTT. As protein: CATSRAEGRAFF.

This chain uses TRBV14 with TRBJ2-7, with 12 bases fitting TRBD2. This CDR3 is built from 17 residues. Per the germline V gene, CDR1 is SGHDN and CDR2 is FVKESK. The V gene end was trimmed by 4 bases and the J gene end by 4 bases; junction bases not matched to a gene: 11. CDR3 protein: CASSPLFGLAGRYEQYF. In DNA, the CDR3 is TGTGCCAGCAGCCCGCTTTTCGGACTAGCGGGGAGATACGAGCAGTACTTC.

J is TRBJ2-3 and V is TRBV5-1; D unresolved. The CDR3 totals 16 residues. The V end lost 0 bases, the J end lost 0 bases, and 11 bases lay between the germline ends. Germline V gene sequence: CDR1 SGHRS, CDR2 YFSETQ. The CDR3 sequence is CASSLVTGPSTDTQYF. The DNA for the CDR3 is TGCGCCAGCAGCTTGGTTACGGGCCCCAGCACAGATACGCAGTATTTT.

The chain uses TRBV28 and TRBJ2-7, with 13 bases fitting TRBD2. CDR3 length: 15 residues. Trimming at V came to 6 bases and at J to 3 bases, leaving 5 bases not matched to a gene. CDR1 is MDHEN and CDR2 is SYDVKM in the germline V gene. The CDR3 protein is CASRGLAGANYEQYF. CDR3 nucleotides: TGTGCCAGCAGAGGACTAGCGGGAGCCAACTACGAGCAGTACTTC.

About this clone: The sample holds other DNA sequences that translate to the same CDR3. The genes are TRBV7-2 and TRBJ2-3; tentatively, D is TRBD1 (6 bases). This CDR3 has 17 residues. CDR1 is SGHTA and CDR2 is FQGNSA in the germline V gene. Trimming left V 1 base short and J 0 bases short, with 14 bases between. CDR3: CASSLVRGGTSTDTQYF. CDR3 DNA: TGTGCCAGCAGCTTAGTCCGAGGGGGAACGAGCACAGATACGCAGTATTTT.

Here the CDR3 reads CASSMVLAGASGKNIQYF. CDR3 bases: TGCGCCAGCAGTATGGTTCTAGCGGGAGCTTCGGGCAAAAACATTCAGTACTTC. This rearrangement joins TRBV5-1 to TRBJ2-4, with 10 bases matching TRBD2. V was clipped by 5 bases and J by 3 bases; unmatched bases: 14. Germline V gives CDR1 SGHRS, CDR2 YFSETQ. This CDR3 is 18 amino acids long.

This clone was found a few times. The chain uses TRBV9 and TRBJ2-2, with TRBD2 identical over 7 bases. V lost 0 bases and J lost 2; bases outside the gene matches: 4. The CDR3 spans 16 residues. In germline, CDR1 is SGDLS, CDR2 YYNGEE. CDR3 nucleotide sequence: TGTGCCAGCAGCGTAGTGAGCGGGACCAACACCGGGGAGCTGTTTTTT. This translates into CASSVVSGTNTGELFF.

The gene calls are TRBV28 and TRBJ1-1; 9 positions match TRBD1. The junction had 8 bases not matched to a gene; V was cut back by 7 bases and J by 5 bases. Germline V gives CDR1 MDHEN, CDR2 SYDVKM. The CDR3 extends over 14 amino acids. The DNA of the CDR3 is TGTGCCAGCACCTCGACAGGGGGGGAGACTGAAGCTTTCTTT. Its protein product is CASTSTGGETEAFF. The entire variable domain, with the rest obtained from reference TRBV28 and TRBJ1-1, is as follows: DVKVTQSSRYLVKRTGEKVFLECVQDMDHENMFWYRQDPGLGLRLIYFSYDVKMKEKGDIPEGYSVSREKKERFSLILESASTNQTSMYLCASTSTGGETEAFFGQGTRLTVV.

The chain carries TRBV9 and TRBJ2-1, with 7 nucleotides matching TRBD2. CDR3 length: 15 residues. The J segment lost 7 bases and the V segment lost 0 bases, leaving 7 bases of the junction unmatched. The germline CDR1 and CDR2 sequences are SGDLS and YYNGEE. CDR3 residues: CASSVGGLGVNEQFF. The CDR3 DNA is TGTGCCAGCAGCGTAGGTGGACTAGGGGTTAATGAGCAGTTCTTC.

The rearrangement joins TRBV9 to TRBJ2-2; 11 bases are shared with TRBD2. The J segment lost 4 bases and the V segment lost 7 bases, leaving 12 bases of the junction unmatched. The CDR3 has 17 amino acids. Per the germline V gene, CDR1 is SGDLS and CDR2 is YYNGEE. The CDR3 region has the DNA TGTGCCAGCCAACGCGATAGCGGGAGGGCGGGCACCGGGGAGCTGTTTTTT. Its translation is CASQRDSGRAGTGELFF.

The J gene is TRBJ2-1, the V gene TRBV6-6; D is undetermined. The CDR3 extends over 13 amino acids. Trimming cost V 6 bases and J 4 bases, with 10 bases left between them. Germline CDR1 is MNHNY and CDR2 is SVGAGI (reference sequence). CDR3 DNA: TGTGCCAGCAGGATCGGAAGGTACAATGAGCAGTTCTTC. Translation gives CASRIGRYNEQFF.

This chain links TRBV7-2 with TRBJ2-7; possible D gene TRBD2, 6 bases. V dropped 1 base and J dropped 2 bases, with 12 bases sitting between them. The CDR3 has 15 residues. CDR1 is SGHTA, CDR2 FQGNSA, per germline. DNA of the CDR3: TGTGCCAGCAGCTTAGGAGCGGGCCTGCCCTACGAGCAGTACTTC. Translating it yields CASSLGAGLPYEQYF.

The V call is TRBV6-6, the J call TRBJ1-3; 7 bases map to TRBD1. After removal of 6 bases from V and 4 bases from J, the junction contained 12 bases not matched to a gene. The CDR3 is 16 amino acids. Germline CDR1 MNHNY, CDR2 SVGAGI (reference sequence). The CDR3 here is CASRNAGTEGGNTIYF. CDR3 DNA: TGTGCCAGCAGAAACGCCGGGACAGAGGGAGGAAACACCATATATTTT.

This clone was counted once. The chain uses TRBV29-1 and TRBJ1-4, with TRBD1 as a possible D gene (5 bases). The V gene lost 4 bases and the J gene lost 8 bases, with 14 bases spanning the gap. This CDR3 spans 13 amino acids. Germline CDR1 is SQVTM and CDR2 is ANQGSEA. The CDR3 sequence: CSVVGDGNEKLFF. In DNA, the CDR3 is TGCAGCGTTGTAGGGGACGGAAACGAAAAACTGTTTTTT.

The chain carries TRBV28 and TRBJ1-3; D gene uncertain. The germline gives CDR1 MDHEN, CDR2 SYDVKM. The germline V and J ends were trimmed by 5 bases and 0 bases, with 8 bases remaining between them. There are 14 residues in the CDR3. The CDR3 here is CASSPRLSGNTIYF. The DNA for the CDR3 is TGTGCCAGCAGTCCCCGTCTCTCTGGAAACACCATATATTTT. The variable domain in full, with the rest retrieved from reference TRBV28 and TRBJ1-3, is DVKVTQSSRYLVKRTGEKVFLECVQDMDHENMFWYRQDPGLGLRLIYFSYDVKMKEKGDIPEGYSVSREKKERFSLILESASTNQTSMYLCASSPRLSGNTIYFGEGSWLTVV.

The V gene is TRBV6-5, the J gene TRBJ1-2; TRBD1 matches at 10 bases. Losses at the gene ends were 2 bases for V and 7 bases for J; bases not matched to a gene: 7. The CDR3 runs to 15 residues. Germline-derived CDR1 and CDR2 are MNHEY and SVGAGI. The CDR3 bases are TGTGCCAGCAGTTACCTTAGACAGGGGGCTCGTGGCTACACCTTC. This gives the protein CASSYLRQGARGYTF.

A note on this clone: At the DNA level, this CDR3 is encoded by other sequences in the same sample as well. The CDR3 DNA is TGTGCCAGCAGTCCCGGGACAAGTTATGGCTACACCTTC. This gives the protein CASSPGTSYGYTF. The chain links TRBV7-2 to TRBJ1-2; D perhaps matches TRBD1 (6 bases). Per the germline V gene, CDR1 is SGHTA and CDR2 is FQGNSA. V dropped 6 bases and J dropped 5 bases, with 13 bases sitting between them. The length of the CDR3 is 13 residues.

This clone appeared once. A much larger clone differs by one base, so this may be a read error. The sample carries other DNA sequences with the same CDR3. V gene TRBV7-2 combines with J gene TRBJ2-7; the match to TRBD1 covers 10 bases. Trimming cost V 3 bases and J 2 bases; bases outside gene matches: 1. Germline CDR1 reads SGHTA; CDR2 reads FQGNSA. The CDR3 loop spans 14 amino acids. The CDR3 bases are TGTGCCAGCAGCTTCGACAGGGGGCCCTACGAGCAGTACTTC. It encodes CASSFDRGPYEQYF.

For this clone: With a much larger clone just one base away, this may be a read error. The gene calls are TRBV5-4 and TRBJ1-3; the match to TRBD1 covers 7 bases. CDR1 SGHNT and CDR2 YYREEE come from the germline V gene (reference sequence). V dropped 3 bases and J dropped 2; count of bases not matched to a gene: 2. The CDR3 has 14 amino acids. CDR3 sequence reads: CASSSGTAGNTIYF. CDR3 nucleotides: TGTGCCAGCAGCTCCGGGACAGCTGGAAACACCATATATTTT.

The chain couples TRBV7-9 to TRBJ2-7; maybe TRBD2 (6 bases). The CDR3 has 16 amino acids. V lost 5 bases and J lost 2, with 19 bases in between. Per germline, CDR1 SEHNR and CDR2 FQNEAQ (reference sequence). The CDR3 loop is CASSPTASSATYEQYF. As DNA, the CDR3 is TGTGCCAGCAGCCCAACGGCTTCTAGCGCTACCTACGAGCAGTACTTC.

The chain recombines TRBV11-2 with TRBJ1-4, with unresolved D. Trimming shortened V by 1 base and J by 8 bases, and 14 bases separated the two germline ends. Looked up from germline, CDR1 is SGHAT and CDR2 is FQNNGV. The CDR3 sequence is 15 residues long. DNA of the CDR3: TGTGCCAGCAGCTTAGCCCAAGCGATCGGAGAAAAACTGTTTTTT. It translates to CASSLAQAIGEKLFF.

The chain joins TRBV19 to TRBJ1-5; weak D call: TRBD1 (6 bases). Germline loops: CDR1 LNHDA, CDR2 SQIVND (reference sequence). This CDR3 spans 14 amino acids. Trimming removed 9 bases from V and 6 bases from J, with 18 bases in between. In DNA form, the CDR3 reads TGTGCCAGCCAGCTGAGAGGGGGAATTCAGCCCCAGCATTTT. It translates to CASQLRGGIQPQHF. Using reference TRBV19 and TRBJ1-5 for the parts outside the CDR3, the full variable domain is DGGITQSPKYLFRKEGQNVTLSCEQNLNHDAMYWYRQDPGQGLRLIYYSQIVNDFQKGDIAEGYSVSREKKESFPLTVTSAQKNPTAFYLCASQLRGGIQPQHFGDGTRLSIL.

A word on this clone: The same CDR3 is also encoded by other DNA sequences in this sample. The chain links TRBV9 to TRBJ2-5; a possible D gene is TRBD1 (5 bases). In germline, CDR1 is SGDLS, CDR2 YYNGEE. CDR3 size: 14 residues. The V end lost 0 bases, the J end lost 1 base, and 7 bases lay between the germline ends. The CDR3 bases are TGTGCCAGCAGCGTAGAGCAGGGCCAAGAGACCCAGTACTTC. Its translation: CASSVEQGQETQYF.

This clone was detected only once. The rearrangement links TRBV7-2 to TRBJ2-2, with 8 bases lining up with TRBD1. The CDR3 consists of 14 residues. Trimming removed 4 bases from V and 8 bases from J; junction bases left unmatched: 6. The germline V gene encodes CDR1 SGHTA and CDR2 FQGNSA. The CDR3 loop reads CASSSGQGGGELFF. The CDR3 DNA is TGTGCCAGCAGCTCAGGACAGGGCGGAGGGGAGCTGTTTTTT.

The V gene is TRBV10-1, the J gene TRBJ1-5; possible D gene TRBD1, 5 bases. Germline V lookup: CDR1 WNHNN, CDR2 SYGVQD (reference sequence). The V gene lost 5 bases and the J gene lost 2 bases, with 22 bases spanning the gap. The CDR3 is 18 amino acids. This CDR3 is CASSNIIKTLGGNQPQHF. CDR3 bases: TGCGCCAGCAGTAACATAATCAAGACATTGGGGGGCAATCAGCCCCAGCATTTT.

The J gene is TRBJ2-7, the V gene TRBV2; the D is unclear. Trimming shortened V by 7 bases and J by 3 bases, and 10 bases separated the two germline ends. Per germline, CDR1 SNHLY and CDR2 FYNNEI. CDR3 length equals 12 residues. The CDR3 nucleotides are TGTGCCAGCAACCCAGACCTCTACGAGCAGTACTTC. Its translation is CASNPDLYEQYF.

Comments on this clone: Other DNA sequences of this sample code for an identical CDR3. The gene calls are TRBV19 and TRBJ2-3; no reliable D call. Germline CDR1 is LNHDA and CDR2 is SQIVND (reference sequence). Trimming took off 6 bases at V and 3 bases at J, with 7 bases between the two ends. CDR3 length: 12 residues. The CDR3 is CASSQNTDTQYF. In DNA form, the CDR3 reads TGTGCCAGTAGCCAGAATACAGATACGCAGTATTTT. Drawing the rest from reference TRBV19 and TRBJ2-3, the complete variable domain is DGGITQSPKYLFRKEGQNVTLSCEQNLNHDAMYWYRQDPGQGLRLIYYSQIVNDFQKGDIAEGYSVSREKKESFPLTVTSAQKNPTAFYLCASSQNTDTQYFGPGTRLTVL.

The CDR3 DNA is TGTGCCAGCAGTCCGGACAAGATAGTGGAGACCCAGTACTTC. Protein sequence: CASSPDKIVETQYF. The chain links TRBV25-1 to TRBJ2-5, with D perhaps matching TRBD1 (5 bases). V lost 5 bases, J lost 5 bases, and 15 bases lay in between. The CDR3 runs to 14 residues. The germline V gene encodes CDR1 MGHDK and CDR2 SYGVNS.

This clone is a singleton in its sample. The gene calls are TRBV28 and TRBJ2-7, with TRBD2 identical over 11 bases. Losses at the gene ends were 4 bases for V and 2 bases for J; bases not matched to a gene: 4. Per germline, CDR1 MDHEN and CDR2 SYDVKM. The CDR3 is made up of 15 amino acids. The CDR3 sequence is CASSSSSGGTYEQYF. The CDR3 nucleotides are TGTGCCAGCAGTTCCTCTAGCGGGGGGACCTACGAGCAGTACTTC.